The 22 T cell receptor beta chains reported below all come from one sample, sequenced in a study of T cell responses to AZD1222 COVID-19 vaccine. TCRdb's table, derived via immunoSEQ multiplex PCR, lists solely in-frame clones and lacks some. The sample has fewer than 200,000 clones, roughly 88% seen once. The sample in question was peripheral blood, obtained 28 days after the second AZD1222 dose. The receptors originated from an adult who received the AZD1222 COVID-19 vaccine.

The chain employs TRBV5-4 and TRBJ2-7; D unresolved. CDR1 is SGHNT and CDR2 is YYREEE in the germline V gene (reference sequence). Between the trimmed V and J ends, which lost 1 base and 6 bases, there was a span of 17 bases. The CDR3 consists of 15 residues. CDR3 amino acids: CASSLNPSGPVEQYF. DNA of the CDR3: TGTGCCAGCAGCTTGAACCCCTCCGGTCCCGTCGAGCAGTACTTC.

This clone was counted once. The rearrangement uses TRBV7-3 and TRBJ2-7, with D unclear. Deletions cut 5 bases from V and 3 bases from J, with 8 bases between. The CDR3 has 12 residues. Germline CDR1 and CDR2: SGHTA and FQGTGA. Here the CDR3 reads CASSPNGYEQYF. CDR3 DNA: TGTGCCAGCAGCCCCAATGGCTACGAGCAGTACTTC.

The J gene is TRBJ2-5, the V gene TRBV19; the match to TRBD2 covers 10 bases. The V gene end was trimmed by 7 bases and the J gene end by 3 bases; junction bases not matched to a gene: 5. The CDR3 loop spans 14 amino acids. Germline-derived CDR1 and CDR2 are LNHDA and SQIVND (reference sequence). The chain's CDR3 is CASNRLAGEETQYF. The CDR3 DNA reads TGTGCCAGTAATCGGCTAGCGGGGGAAGAGACCCAGTACTTC.

The chain has TRBV9 and TRBJ2-3; no reliable D call. CDR3 size: 15 residues. The germline V and J ends were trimmed by 0 bases and 0 bases, with 8 bases remaining between them. The germline V gene has CDR1 SGDLS and CDR2 YYNGEE. CDR3 sequence (DNA): TGTGCCAGCAGCGTAGGAATAACTAGCACAGATACGCAGTATTTT. Encoded protein: CASSVGITSTDTQYF.

Points on this clone: An end of the junction does not agree with germline; a read error may underlie this. CDR3 residues: CASSRTRTDPQDF. DNA for the CDR3: TGTGCCAGCAGCCGAACCAGGACGGACCCACAGGACTTC. J is TRBJ2-5 and V is TRBV7-3; D perhaps matches TRBD1 (5 bases). The CDR3 has 13 residues. Per germline, CDR1 SGHTA and CDR2 FQGTGA.

The rearrangement uses TRBV24-1 and TRBJ2-5; a weak D match, TRBD1 (5 bases). The CDR3 runs 13 residues. Trimming shortened V by 7 bases and J by 5 bases, and 13 bases separated the two germline ends. The germline CDR1 and CDR2 sequences are KGHDR and SFDVKD. CDR3 residues: CATRLDSSETQYF. The CDR3 region has the DNA TGTGCCACCAGGCTCGACAGCTCCGAGACCCAGTACTTC.

The V and J genes are TRBV6-6 and TRBJ1-3, with D perhaps TRBD1 (6 bases). Germline CDR1 MNHNY, CDR2 SVGAGI (reference sequence). The CDR3 contains 14 residues. With 6 bases removed from V and 2 bases from J, the gap between germline ends came to 11 bases. The CDR3 here is CASSFDRTGNTIYF. The CDR3 nucleotides are TGTGCCAGCAGCTTTGACAGGACTGGAAACACCATATATTTT.

The chain combines TRBV6-5 with TRBJ1-5; TRBD1 is a possible D gene (6 bases). With 10 bases removed from V and 1 base from J, the gap between germline ends came to 17 bases. The CDR3 length is 15 residues. Germline-derived CDR1 and CDR2 are MNHEY and SVGAGI. The CDR3 coding sequence is TGTGCCACAGCGGGGGGCGGTGGGAGCAATCAGCCCCAGCATTTT. Its translation: CATAGGGGSNQPQHF.

This chain links TRBV6-5 with TRBJ2-3; 13 positions agree with TRBD2. V shed 6 bases, J shed 7 bases, and the junction held 7 bases outside the gene matches. The length of the CDR3 is 15 residues. The germline V gene has CDR1 MNHEY and CDR2 SVGAGI. DNA of the CDR3: TGTGCCAGCAGGTTGACTAGCGGGGGGCCGAATACGCAGTATTTT. Translating gives CASRLTSGGPNTQYF.

V gene TRBV6-5 combines with J gene TRBJ1-6, with D possibly TRBD1 on 6 matching bases. Germline V gene sequence: CDR1 MNHEY, CDR2 SVGAGI. With 6 bases removed from V and 5 bases from J, the gap between germline ends came to 11 bases. The CDR3 sequence is 14 residues long. The DNA for the CDR3 is TGTGCCAGCAGGGACCACAGGGATAATTCACCCCTCCACTTT. Translated: CASRDHRDNSPLHF.

The rearrangement links TRBV5-6 to TRBJ2-5; 9 nucleotides match TRBD2. Germline V lookup: CDR1 SGHDT, CDR2 YYEEEE. The CDR3 has 17 residues. With V trimmed by 4 bases and J by 1 base, 11 bases remained unmatched. The CDR3 is CASSLRRLAGIQETQYF. The CDR3 DNA is TGTGCCAGCAGCCTGAGGAGGCTAGCGGGGATCCAAGAGACCCAGTACTTC.

The gene calls are TRBV7-2 and TRBJ2-7; D ambiguous. In germline, CDR1 is SGHTA, CDR2 FQGNSA. Trimming pared 1 base from V and 7 bases from J, leaving 11 bases between. This CDR3 region has 13 residues. The CDR3 sequence: CASSLEPSLEQYF. As DNA, the CDR3 is TGTGCCAGCAGCTTAGAGCCCAGCTTAGAGCAGTACTTC.

The chain recombines TRBV27 with TRBJ1-1, with D tentatively TRBD1 (5 bases). V lost 4 bases, J lost 5 bases, and 17 bases lay in between. The CDR3 has 15 amino acids. In germline, CDR1 is MNHEY, CDR2 SMNVEV (reference sequence). CDR3 DNA sequence: TGTGCCAGCAGTTGGGGACGGACCCTTCGGACTGAAGCTTTCTTT. Amino acids: CASSWGRTLRTEAFF.

This rearrangement joins TRBV5-1 to TRBJ1-2; D is uncertain. The CDR3 runs 13 residues. V gave up 0 bases and J gave up 4 bases, with 7 bases separating them. Per the germline V gene, CDR1 is SGHRS and CDR2 is YFSETQ. CDR3 bases: TGCGCCAGCAGCTTGGACAGCACCTATGGCTACACCTTC. Translating gives CASSLDSTYGYTF.

The chain carries TRBV29-1 and TRBJ1-4; maybe TRBD1 (5 bases). The V gene lost 7 bases and the J gene lost 8 bases, with 14 bases spanning the gap. The CDR3 is 12 amino acids. Germline V lookup: CDR1 SQVTM, CDR2 ANQGSEA. The CDR3 DNA follows: TGCAGCGGTAGGGGCCTTGGGGAAAAACTGTTTTTT. Its translation is CSGRGLGEKLFF.

This clone was observed a handful of times. The chain combines TRBV30 with TRBJ1-1, with TRBD1 as a possible D gene (6 bases). Germline V gene lookup returns CDR1 GTSNPN and CDR2 SVGIG (reference sequence). The V gene lost 5 bases and the J gene lost 6 bases, with 13 bases spanning the gap. The CDR3 sequence is 12 residues long. This CDR3 reads CAWRRGTAEAFF. CDR3 nucleotide sequence: TGTGCCTGGCGAAGGGGGACGGCTGAAGCTTTCTTT.

The V and J genes are TRBV30 and TRBJ1-2, with a tentative D call TRBD1 (5 bases). Germline lookup yields CDR1 GTSNPN and CDR2 SVGIG (reference sequence). Trimming removed 3 bases at V and 6 bases at J, with 20 bases between. This CDR3 region has 15 residues. The CDR3 coding sequence is TGTGCCTGGAGCCCCCCCGGGTGGGGGAATCATGGCTACACCTTC. Its protein is CAWSPPGWGNHGYTF.

The CDR3, as DNA: TGTGCCAGCAGCCCCTCAGTCAGCTATAATTCACCCCTCCACTTT. Encoded protein: CASSPSVSYNSPLHF. The rearrangement uses TRBV14 and TRBJ1-6; no firm D call. Per the germline V gene, CDR1 is SGHDN and CDR2 is FVKESK. CDR3 length: 15 amino acids. V lost 4 bases and J 3 bases, leaving 10 bases between the germline ends.

This chain links TRBV7-2 with TRBJ1-2, with TRBD1 matching 7 bases. V lost 5 bases to trimming and J lost 4 bases; unmatched junction nucleotides: 7. Germline CDR1 SGHTA, CDR2 FQGNSA. The CDR3 extends over 14 amino acids. The CDR3, as DNA: TGTGCCAGCAGCACGCCAGGGGGTTTCTATGGCTACACCTTC. Encoded protein: CASSTPGGFYGYTF.

V gene TRBV6-1 combines with J gene TRBJ2-7; the D is unclear. Trimming took 0 bases from V and 4 from J, leaving 7 bases between them. CDR3 length: 13 amino acids. Per the germline V gene, CDR1 is MNHNS and CDR2 is SASEGT. CDR3 sequence (DNA): TGTGCCAGCAGTGAAGCGCTTCTTTACGAGCAGTACTTC. Translated, it gives CASSEALLYEQYF.

The chain couples TRBV10-1 to TRBJ2-2; no reliable D call. Trimming removed 2 bases from V and 5 bases from J, with 9 bases in between. The germline CDR1 and CDR2 sequences are WNHNN and SYGVQD (reference sequence). This CDR3 has 14 amino acids. For the CDR3, the DNA is TGCGCCAGCAGTGAGGGTTCGGGTACCGGGGAGCTGTTTTTT. The encoded protein is CASSEGSGTGELFF.

The chain couples TRBV6-6 to TRBJ2-7; either TRBD1 or TRBD2 may fit D (5 bases each). This CDR3 region has 13 residues. V lost 7 bases and J 4 bases, leaving 14 bases between the germline ends. The germline V gene encodes CDR1 MNHNY and CDR2 SVGAGI (reference sequence). The CDR3 region has the DNA TGTGCCAGCAAGGATGGGGGAACGTACGAGCAGTACTTC. This translates into CASKDGGTYEQYF.